Below, 32 T cell receptor beta chains from the same sample are listed, as sequenced in a study of blood T cell repertoires in COVID-19. The assay was immunoSEQ multiplex PCR, and TCRdb's table has in-frame clones only and misses some. Of 57,000 or so clones in the sample, about 88% were seen once. What was sequenced was peripheral blood. Receptors were obtained from a man in his 70s with active COVID-19.

Only one count was recorded for this clone. The V gene is TRBV21-1, the J gene TRBJ1-2; TRBD1 is the table's D call and was not checked against the DNA. TRBV21-1 represents a pseudogene. This CDR3 has 16 amino acids. The CDR3: CASSNLGGHSNYGYTF. CDR3 DNA: TGTGCCAGCAGCAACCTTGGGGGACACTCCAACTATGGCTACACCTTC.

This clone was recorded only once. The chain joins TRBV7-3 to TRBJ2-1, with 9 bases that match TRBD2. Germline assignment: CDR1 SGHTA and CDR2 FQGTGA. The CDR3 totals 19 residues. With V trimmed by 1 base and J by 3 bases, 13 bases remained unmatched. The CDR3 sequence: CASSLKGSGSSLVYNEQFF. The CDR3 bases are TGTGCCAGCAGCTTAAAGGGTAGCGGGAGCAGTTTAGTCTACAATGAGCAGTTCTTC.

The chain employs TRBV7-2 and TRBJ1-4; 8 nucleotides agree with TRBD1. Germline V gene data show CDR1 as SGHTA and CDR2 as FQGNSA. The CDR3 sequence is 14 residues long. V shed 3 bases, J shed 7 bases, and the junction held 4 bases outside the gene matches. The CDR3 here is CASSFQQGGEKLFF. For the CDR3, the DNA is TGTGCCAGCAGCTTTCAACAGGGGGGTGAAAAACTGTTTTTT.

The chain recombines TRBV29-1 with TRBJ2-7, with a weak D call TRBD1 (5 bases). The CDR3 runs to 14 residues. V lost 4 bases to trimming and J lost 1 base, with 14 bases between them. CDR1 SQVTM and CDR2 ANQGSEA come from the germline V gene. CDR3 sequence (DNA): TGCAGCGTTGGGACAAGCTTGAGTTCCTACGAGCAGTACTTC. Its protein is CSVGTSLSSYEQYF.

The chain links TRBV28 to TRBJ2-5; 10 bases are shared with TRBD2. J lost 5 bases, V lost 6 bases, and 3 bases had no gene match. CDR3 length: 13 residues. The V gene's germline CDR1 is MDHEN and CDR2 SYDVKM. The CDR3 DNA reads TGTGCCAGCAGCCTGGGACTAGCGGAGACCCAGTACTTC. Residues: CASSLGLAETQYF.

The chain employs TRBV3-1 (or the pseudogene TRBV3-2) and TRBJ2-7, with 12 bases aligning to TRBD2. V lost 0 bases, J lost 5 bases, and 11 bases stayed unmatched. Germline V gene lookup returns CDR1 LGHDT and CDR2 YNNKEL (reference sequence). The CDR3 runs to 18 residues. This CDR3 is CASSQERETSGRFNEQYF. The CDR3 coding sequence is TGTGCCAGCAGCCAAGAGAGGGAAACTAGCGGGAGGTTCAACGAGCAGTACTTC.

Only a few counts were recorded for this clone. The V gene is TRBV10-3, the J gene TRBJ1-2, with D maybe TRBD1 (6 bases). Trimming took 6 bases from V and 7 from J, leaving 12 bases between them. Germline-derived CDR1 and CDR2 are ENHRY and SYGVKD. CDR3 length: 12 amino acids. CDR3 residues: CAISPTGGGYTF. The DNA for the CDR3 is TGTGCCATCAGCCCGACAGGAGGTGGCTACACCTTC.

This clone was seen a few times. This chain uses TRBV7-8 with TRBJ1-6; no firm D call. The CDR3 covers 15 residues. The germline V gene encodes CDR1 SGHVS and CDR2 FQNEAQ. Trimming took off 5 bases at V and 0 bases at J, with 8 bases between the two ends. CDR3 in amino acids: CASSARSSYNSPLHF. The CDR3 coding sequence is TGTGCCAGCAGCGCACGTAGCTCCTATAATTCACCCCTCCACTTT.

Only one count was recorded for this clone. The chain uses TRBV29-1 and TRBJ1-1; TRBD1 matches 11 bases. The CDR3 is 15 amino acids. Germline-derived CDR1 and CDR2 are SQVTM and ANQGSEA. Trimming at V came to 6 bases and at J to 3 bases, leaving 9 bases not matched to a gene. The CDR3 DNA sequence: TGCAGCGTACCCGGGACAGGGGGTCGGTACACTGAAGCTTTCTTT. Translated: CSVPGTGGRYTEAFF.

J is TRBJ1-1 and V is TRBV28; D not certain. Trimming took off 2 bases at V and 3 bases at J, with 10 bases between the two ends. There are 14 residues in the CDR3. The germline gives CDR1 MDHEN, CDR2 SYDVKM. CDR3 amino acids: CASSLVQVDTEAFF. The DNA for the CDR3 is TGTGCCAGCAGTTTAGTCCAGGTGGACACTGAAGCTTTCTTT.

This chain connects TRBV4-1 to TRBJ1-6; 8 bases are a match to TRBD1. Per the germline V gene, CDR1 is MGHRA and CDR2 is YSYEKL. This CDR3 comprises 16 residues. V shed 2 bases and J 9 bases; nucleotides not matched to a gene: 9. DNA for the CDR3: TGCGCCAGCAGCCAACGTGGGGGACAGGAGGCTTCACCCCTCCACTTT. This codes for CASSQRGGQEASPLHF.

CDR3 sequence (DNA): TGTGCCAGCAGCTACACTAGCGGGAATAAGGCTGAGCAGTTCTTC. This gives the protein CASSYTSGNKAEQFF. The chain couples TRBV5-5 to TRBJ2-1, with TRBD2 matching over 10 bases. V shed 3 bases, J shed 9 bases, and the junction held 9 bases outside the gene matches. This CDR3 comprises 15 residues. Per germline, CDR1 SGHKS and CDR2 YYEKEE (reference sequence).

This clone has a single count. The V and J genes are TRBV7-2 and TRBJ2-3, with D possibly being TRBD2 (5 bases). The CDR3 loop spans 14 amino acids. V gave up 3 bases and J gave up 1 base, with 8 bases separating them. CDR1 SGHTA and CDR2 FQGNSA come from the germline V gene. The CDR3 loop reads CASSLLAGTDTQYF. Written as DNA, the CDR3 is TGTGCCAGCAGCTTGCTAGCAGGCACAGATACGCAGTATTTT.

The table lists this clone with a few counts. The gene calls are TRBV4-3 and TRBJ2-1, with 9 bases matching TRBD2. CDR3 length: 16 residues. Losses at the gene ends were 0 bases for V and 3 bases for J; bases not matched to a gene: 3. CDR1 and CDR2 (germline): LGHNA, YSLEER. Here the CDR3 reads CASSQDSGSVYNEQFF. As DNA, the CDR3 is TGCGCCAGCAGCCAAGATAGCGGGAGTGTCTACAATGAGCAGTTCTTC.

This clone was counted a few times. The chain combines TRBV6-1 with TRBJ1-4; D gene unclear. The CDR3 has 16 residues. The germline CDR1 and CDR2 sequences are MNHNS and SASEGT. V lost 3 bases, J lost 0 bases, and 11 bases lay in between. The CDR3 DNA is TGTGCCAGCAGTGAGATTCAGGCCGCAACTAATGAAAAACTGTTTTTT. Amino acids: CASSEIQAATNEKLFF.

This clone was found a few times. The chain is built from TRBV5-6 and TRBJ2-2; D is uncertain. The CDR3 totals 16 residues. Trimming removed 2 bases from V and 1 base from J, with 12 bases in between. The V gene's germline CDR1 is SGHDT and CDR2 YYEEEE. CDR3 nucleotides: TGTGCCAGCAGCTTCAAGAGAGCGAAGAACACCGGGGAGCTGTTTTTT. This gives the protein CASSFKRAKNTGELFF.

About this clone: This same CDR3 is encoded by further DNA sequences in the sample. The rearrangement links TRBV5-1 to TRBJ1-2; 8 nucleotides align to TRBD1. V lost 2 bases, J lost 4 bases, and 4 bases stayed unmatched. Germline V lookup: CDR1 SGHRS, CDR2 YFSETQ. CDR3 length: 14 amino acids. The CDR3 is CASSLGQGGYGYTF. The CDR3 nucleotides are TGCGCCAGCAGCTTAGGACAGGGAGGCTATGGCTACACCTTC.

The chain carries TRBV4-3 and TRBJ2-2; 12 bases fit TRBD2. CDR1 and CDR2 from the germline V gene are LGHNA and YSLEER. The V gene end was trimmed by 3 bases and the J gene end by 5 bases; junction bases not matched to a gene: 4. The CDR3 is 16 amino acids. The CDR3 sequence is CASSHPSGGGTGELFF. The CDR3 bases are TGCGCCAGCAGCCACCCTAGCGGGGGGGGGACCGGGGAGCTGTTTTTT.

In this sample, this clone turned up once. The chain carries TRBV7-3 and TRBJ1-1; no firm D call. The V and J ends lost 0 bases and 1 base respectively, with 6 bases between them. This CDR3 is 14 amino acids long. Germline V gene data show CDR1 as SGHTA and CDR2 as FQGTGA. CDR3 loop: CASSLTHGNTEAFF. The CDR3, as DNA: TGTGCCAGCAGCTTAACCCACGGGAACACTGAAGCTTTCTTT.

The gene calls are TRBV27 and TRBJ1-1; weak D call: TRBD1 (6 bases). Germline CDR1 reads MNHEY; CDR2 reads SMNVEV (reference sequence). CDR3 length: 15 residues. V was pared by 4 bases and J by 4 bases, with 16 bases between. The CDR3 DNA follows: TGTGCCAGCAGTTCTAAACCAGGGGAAGGCACTGAAGCTTTCTTT. The encoded protein is CASSSKPGEGTEAFF.

The J gene is TRBJ1-2, the V gene TRBV30, with 11 bases that match TRBD1. The CDR3 loop spans 13 amino acids. Germline V gene data show CDR1 as GTSNPN and CDR2 as SVGIG (reference sequence). The V gene end was trimmed by 5 bases and the J gene end by 5 bases; junction bases not matched to a gene: 4. The CDR3 loop reads CAWLGQGEYGYTF. For the CDR3, the DNA is TGTGCCTGGTTGGGACAGGGGGAGTATGGCTACACCTTC.

This chain uses TRBV6-1 with TRBJ1-5, with 8 bases fitting TRBD1. The CDR3 length is 16 residues. V gave up 3 bases and J gave up 1 base; unmatched junction bases: 5. Germline values: CDR1 MNHNS, CDR2 SASEGT. The CDR3 region is CASSDRDRGSNQPQHF. The CDR3 DNA is TGTGCCAGCAGTGATCGCGACAGGGGAAGCAATCAGCCCCAGCATTTT.

The chain is built from TRBV7-9 and TRBJ2-2; 8 positions match TRBD2. The CDR3 extends over 14 amino acids. In germline, CDR1 is SEHNR, CDR2 FQNEAQ (reference sequence). V gave up 6 bases and J gave up 4 bases; unmatched junction bases: 4. The CDR3 nucleotides read TGTGCCAGCAGAGCCCGGGAGGGCACCGGGGAGCTGTTTTTT. This sequence encodes CASRAREGTGELFF.

CDR3 bases: TGCAGCGACATGACGGGAAATACGCAGTATTTT. Amino acids: CSDMTGNTQYF. The chain joins TRBV29-1 to TRBJ2-3; D is perhaps TRBD2 (5 bases). Trimming stripped 7 bases from V and 7 bases from J, with 12 bases between. The CDR3 totals 11 residues. From germline, CDR1 is SQVTM and CDR2 ANQGSEA.

The chain combines TRBV6-6 with TRBJ2-3; 7 bases are a match to TRBD2. CDR3 length: 15 amino acids. CDR1 is MNHNY and CDR2 is SVGAGI in the germline V gene (reference sequence). J lost 0 bases, V lost 7 bases, and 7 bases had no gene match. CDR3 nucleotide sequence: TGTGCCAGCAATCGACCTAGCGGTAGCACAGATACGCAGTATTTT. The encoded protein is CASNRPSGSTDTQYF.

This clone was seen a single time. The chain employs TRBV5-4 and TRBJ2-7; 7 bases line up with TRBD2. Germline values: CDR1 SGHNT, CDR2 YYREEE (reference sequence). Unmatched junction bases numbered 15, after V lost 0 bases and J lost 6 bases. The CDR3 length is 17 residues. CDR3 DNA: TGTGCCAGCAGCTTGGCAGATGGCGGGAGAGTCTCCCGCGAGCAGTACTTC. Translated: CASSLADGGRVSREQYF.

The chain carries TRBV18 and TRBJ1-1; D is perhaps TRBD1 (5 bases). From germline, CDR1 is KGHSH and CDR2 LQKENI. This CDR3 is built from 13 residues. Trimming shortened V by 6 bases and J by 4 bases, and 12 bases separated the two germline ends. The CDR3: CASSDAGSTEAFF. In DNA form, the CDR3 reads TGTGCCAGCTCGGACGCAGGGTCCACTGAAGCTTTCTTT.

The V call is TRBV5-1, the J call TRBJ2-4; weak D call: TRBD2 (6 bases). Per the germline V gene, CDR1 is SGHRS and CDR2 is YFSETQ. Trimming left V 4 bases short and J 0 bases short, with 8 bases between. This CDR3 comprises 14 residues. CDR3 amino acids: CASSGGEAKNIQYF. Here the CDR3 DNA reads TGCGCCAGCAGCGGCGGGGAAGCCAAAAACATTCAGTACTTC.

The chain carries TRBV30 and TRBJ1-2, with D uncertain. The germline V gene encodes CDR1 GTSNPN and CDR2 SVGIG (reference sequence). Trimming left V 1 base short and J 2 bases short, with 8 bases between. This CDR3 is built from 13 residues. CDR3 region: CAWSADINYGYTF. The CDR3 DNA is TGTGCCTGGAGTGCCGACATCAACTATGGCTACACCTTC. The variable domain in full, completed from reference TRBV30 and TRBJ1-2, reads SQTIHQWPATLVQPVGSPLSLECTVEGTSNPNLYWYRQAAGRGLQLLFYSVGIGQISSEVPQNLSASRPQDRQFILSSKKLLLSDSGFYLCAWSADINYGYTFGSGTRLTVV.

A few counts support this clone. The CDR3 loop reads CASSRGLAAYEQYF. In nucleotides, the CDR3 is TGTGCCAGTAGCCGGGGACTAGCGGCGTACGAGCAGTACTTC. V gene TRBV19 combines with J gene TRBJ2-7; 11 bases fit TRBD2. CDR3 length: 14 residues. Losses at the gene ends were 6 bases for V and 4 bases for J; bases not matched to a gene: 5. Germline CDR1 reads LNHDA; CDR2 reads SQIVND (reference sequence).

The genes are TRBV14 and TRBJ2-3; no definite D call. The CDR3 runs to 14 residues. V was shortened by 1 base and J by 2 bases, with 7 bases between the two germline ends. CDR1 is SGHDN and CDR2 is FVKESK in the germline V gene. The chain's CDR3 is CASSQVLYTDTQYF. CDR3 in DNA: TGTGCCAGCAGCCAAGTGCTATACACAGATACGCAGTATTTT.

This rearrangement joins TRBV19 to TRBJ1-1, with TRBD1 matching over 9 bases. J lost 6 bases, V lost 6 bases, and 5 bases had no gene match. Per germline, CDR1 LNHDA and CDR2 SQIVND (reference sequence). There are 13 residues in the CDR3. The CDR3, as DNA: TGTGCCAGTAGGATCCGACAGGGGGCTGAAGCTTTCTTT. Encoded protein: CASRIRQGAEAFF.